These 21 T cell receptor beta chains originate from one sample sequenced in a study of blood T cell repertoires in COVID-19. Profiled with immunoSEQ multiplex PCR; TCRdb holds only in-frame clones, not every one. The table records approximately 280,000 clones, approximately 84% of them present only once. Sequenced input: peripheral blood. These receptors were obtained from a woman under 40 who had recovered from COVID-19.

This chain connects TRBV7-9 to TRBJ1-1; tentatively, D is TRBD1 (6 bases). This CDR3 spans 16 amino acids. Trimming shortened V by 5 bases and J by 7 bases, and 23 bases separated the two germline ends. The germline V gene has CDR1 SEHNR and CDR2 FQNEAQ (reference sequence). The chain's CDR3 is CASSPWAVQGGGEAFF. The CDR3 coding sequence is TGTGCCAGCAGCCCCTGGGCCGTACAGGGTGGCGGTGAAGCTTTCTTT.

The CDR3 loop is CASSSPGQTNTDTQYF. For the CDR3, the DNA is TGTGCCAGCAGTTCCCCGGGACAGACAAACACAGATACGCAGTATTTT. The chain recombines TRBV27 with TRBJ2-3, with TRBD1 matching over 7 bases. Germline lookup yields CDR1 MNHEY and CDR2 SMNVEV (reference sequence). Unmatched junction bases numbered 9, after V lost 4 bases and J lost 2 bases. There are 16 residues in the CDR3.

The rearrangement uses TRBV7-9 and TRBJ1-1; D uncertain. The ends were cut back, 4 bases at V and 6 bases at J, with 24 bases in the middle. This CDR3 is 17 amino acids long. CDR1 is SEHNR, CDR2 FQNEAQ, per germline (reference sequence). The CDR3 DNA reads as TGTGCCAGCAGCTCTTGGAGGGATGGAGGGAAGAGGTCTGAAGCTTTCTTT. Protein sequence: CASSSWRDGGKRSEAFF. Complete variable domain (other parts from reference TRBV7-9 and TRBJ1-1): DTGVSQNPRHKITKRGQNVTFRCDPISEHNRLYWYRQTLGQGPEFLTYFQNEAQLEKSRLLSDRFSAERPKGSFSTLEIQRTEQGDSAMYLCASSSWRDGGKRSEAFFGQGTRLTVV.

The rearrangement joins TRBV5-1 to TRBJ2-1; D perhaps matches TRBD1 (5 bases). This CDR3 has 16 residues. In germline, CDR1 is SGHRS, CDR2 YFSETQ. Trimming shortened V by 7 bases and J by 0 bases, and 17 bases separated the two germline ends. The CDR3 sequence: CASRTTTDSSYNEQFF. The CDR3 DNA is TGCGCCAGCCGAACCACCACAGACAGCTCCTACAATGAGCAGTTCTTC.

V and J are TRBV11-3 and TRBJ1-3, with D maybe TRBD1 (6 bases). The length of the CDR3 is 16 residues. Per the germline V gene, CDR1 is SGHNT and CDR2 is YENEEA. The V gene lost 4 bases and the J gene lost 5 bases, with 18 bases spanning the gap. CDR3 residues: CASSSNLQGTRNTIYF. The DNA of the CDR3 is TGTGCCAGCAGCTCCAACCTACAGGGAACTAGAAACACCATATATTTT.

The chain carries TRBV28 and TRBJ1-3; D is uncertain. Germline CDR1 and CDR2: MDHEN and SYDVKM. CDR3 size: 14 residues. V shed 3 bases and J shed 0 bases, with 6 bases lying between them. The CDR3 nucleotides are TGTGCCAGCAGTTTCGGGTACTCTGGAAACACCATATATTTT. This codes for CASSFGYSGNTIYF.

The rearrangement joins TRBV6-5 to TRBJ2-2, with D possibly being TRBD1 (7 bases). There are 16 residues in the CDR3. From germline, CDR1 is MNHEY and CDR2 SVGAGI. Trimming removed 2 bases at V and 5 bases at J, with 15 bases between. DNA of the CDR3: TGTGCCAGCAGTTACGCGCCCAGGGGGGCGACCGGGGAGCTGTTTTTT. Amino acid sequence: CASSYAPRGATGELFF.

The V call is TRBV19, the J call TRBJ2-3, with a possible D match to TRBD1 (5 bases). Trimming cost V 11 bases and J 2 bases, with 11 bases left between them. CDR3 size: 12 residues. Germline CDR1 reads LNHDA; CDR2 reads SQIVND (reference sequence). CDR3 sequence: CAAGFHTDTQYF. Here the CDR3 DNA reads TGTGCCGCAGGGTTTCACACAGATACGCAGTATTTT.

The chain uses TRBV3-1 (or the pseudogene TRBV3-2) and TRBJ2-7; D perhaps matches TRBD1 (6 bases). This CDR3 has 14 residues. V was shortened by 3 bases and J by 2 bases, with 11 bases between the two germline ends. The germline CDR1 and CDR2 sequences are LGHDT and YNNKEL (reference sequence). Here the CDR3 DNA reads TGTGCCAGCAGCCACCCGGGACAAGCCTACGAGCAGTACTTC. As protein: CASSHPGQAYEQYF.

This chain connects TRBV19 to TRBJ2-7, with a possible D match to TRBD2 (5 bases). Trimming removed 5 bases from V and 5 bases from J, with 7 bases in between. The CDR3 has 11 residues. The V gene's germline CDR1 is LNHDA and CDR2 SQIVND (reference sequence). This CDR3 reads CASSPGDEQYF. In nucleotides, the CDR3 is TGTGCCAGTAGTCCCGGGGACGAGCAGTACTTC. Full variable domain (outside the CDR3, taken from reference TRBV19 and TRBJ2-7): DGGITQSPKYLFRKEGQNVTLSCEQNLNHDAMYWYRQDPGQGLRLIYYSQIVNDFQKGDIAEGYSVSREKKESFPLTVTSAQKNPTAFYLCASSPGDEQYFGPGTRLTVT.

The DNA of the CDR3 is TGTGCCAGCAGTTTATCCTTAGGACTAGGCTACGAGCAGTACTTC. Protein product: CASSLSLGLGYEQYF. The chain joins TRBV28 to TRBJ2-7; TRBD2 matches at 7 bases. V lost 1 base and J lost 3; bases outside the gene matches: 6. This CDR3 has 15 residues. CDR1 and CDR2 (germline): MDHEN, SYDVKM.

The V gene is TRBV6-5, the J gene TRBJ2-7; D gene uncertain. Trimming removed 0 bases from V and 6 bases from J, with 9 bases in between. Germline V lookup: CDR1 MNHEY, CDR2 SVGAGI. This CDR3 has 13 residues. The CDR3 here is CASSYSRISEQYF. The CDR3 DNA reads as TGTGCCAGCAGTTACTCGAGAATTAGCGAGCAGTACTTC.

A few counts support this clone. This chain links TRBV2 with TRBJ2-7; D is unclear. CDR3 length: 13 amino acids. Trimming removed 3 bases at V and 1 base at J, with 7 bases between. The V gene's germline CDR1 is SNHLY and CDR2 FYNNEI. The CDR3 DNA reads as TGTGCCAGCAGTGAGGCCACATCCTACGAGCAGTACTTC. As protein: CASSEATSYEQYF.

This clone was observed a single time. The chain is built from TRBV19 and TRBJ2-1; 9 bases map to TRBD2. Per the germline V gene, CDR1 is LNHDA and CDR2 is SQIVND (reference sequence). CDR3 length: 15 amino acids. Trimming took 9 bases from V and 6 from J; bases not matched to a gene: 12. The CDR3 sequence is CASASRLAETNEQFF. The CDR3 DNA reads as TGTGCCAGCGCAAGTCGACTAGCGGAGACCAATGAGCAGTTCTTC.

This clone showed up just a few times. The V and J genes are TRBV2 and TRBJ1-1; the D is unclear. CDR1 is SNHLY and CDR2 is FYNNEI in the germline V gene. The ends were cut back, 7 bases at V and 1 base at J, with 10 bases in the middle. The CDR3 consists of 13 residues. The CDR3 sequence is CASTGVGNTEAFF. In DNA form, the CDR3 reads TGTGCCAGCACCGGAGTAGGGAACACTGAAGCTTTCTTT.

This clone has more than one count but fewer than ten. Here the CDR3 reads CASSPGGVNTEAFF. The CDR3 nucleotides are TGTGCCAGCAGCCCAGGGGGCGTGAACACTGAAGCTTTCTTT. The chain uses TRBV7-9 and TRBJ1-1; 8 bases match TRBD1. The CDR3 is 14 residues long. Trimming removed 5 bases from V and 0 bases from J; junction bases left unmatched: 2. Per the germline V gene, CDR1 is SEHNR and CDR2 is FQNEAQ (reference sequence).

This clone was detected ten times or more. The rearrangement joins TRBV28 to TRBJ2-2; TRBD2 might be the D (5 bases). With 7 bases removed from V and 1 base from J, the gap between germline ends came to 13 bases. From germline, CDR1 is MDHEN and CDR2 SYDVKM. CDR3 length: 15 amino acids. DNA for the CDR3: TGTGCCAGCACCGGCGAACTAGAGAACACCGGGGAGCTGTTTTTT. The encoded protein is CASTGELENTGELFF.

This chain links TRBV3-1 (or the pseudogene TRBV3-2) with TRBJ2-7, with D perhaps matching TRBD1 (6 bases). The CDR3 is made up of 13 amino acids. V lost 6 bases, J lost 5 bases, and 14 bases lay in between. The germline gives CDR1 LGHDT, CDR2 YNNKEL (reference sequence). CDR3 DNA: TGTGCCAGCAGTTCAGGGGAGTTCGACGAGCAGTACTTC. The encoded protein is CASSSGEFDEQYF.

V and J are TRBV11-2 and TRBJ2-6, with TRBD1 matching 7 bases. CDR3 length: 17 residues. Per the germline V gene, CDR1 is SGHAT and CDR2 is FQNNGV. Trimming took 5 bases from V and 0 from J; bases not matched to a gene: 7. CDR3 in DNA: TGTGCCAGCAGCACCCTGACAGGGCCCTCTGGGGCCAACGTCCTGACTTTC. Translating gives CASSTLTGPSGANVLTF.

This chain joins TRBV19 and TRBJ2-3, with D possibly matching TRBD2 (6 bases). There are 14 residues in the CDR3. V lost 6 bases and J 5 bases, leaving 15 bases between the germline ends. Per germline, CDR1 LNHDA and CDR2 SQIVND (reference sequence). CDR3 residues: CASSLDGGGDTQYF. The CDR3 DNA reads as TGTGCCAGTAGCTTAGACGGGGGTGGAGATACGCAGTATTTT.

The chain uses TRBV7-9 and TRBJ2-4, with 7 bases lining up with TRBD2. Trimming removed 7 bases from V and 3 bases from J; junction bases left unmatched: 9. The germline gives CDR1 SEHNR, CDR2 FQNEAQ (reference sequence). The CDR3 is made up of 15 amino acids. The CDR3 protein is CASTLTTSDKNIQYF. DNA for the CDR3: TGTGCCAGCACCCTAACAACTAGCGACAAAAACATTCAGTACTTC.